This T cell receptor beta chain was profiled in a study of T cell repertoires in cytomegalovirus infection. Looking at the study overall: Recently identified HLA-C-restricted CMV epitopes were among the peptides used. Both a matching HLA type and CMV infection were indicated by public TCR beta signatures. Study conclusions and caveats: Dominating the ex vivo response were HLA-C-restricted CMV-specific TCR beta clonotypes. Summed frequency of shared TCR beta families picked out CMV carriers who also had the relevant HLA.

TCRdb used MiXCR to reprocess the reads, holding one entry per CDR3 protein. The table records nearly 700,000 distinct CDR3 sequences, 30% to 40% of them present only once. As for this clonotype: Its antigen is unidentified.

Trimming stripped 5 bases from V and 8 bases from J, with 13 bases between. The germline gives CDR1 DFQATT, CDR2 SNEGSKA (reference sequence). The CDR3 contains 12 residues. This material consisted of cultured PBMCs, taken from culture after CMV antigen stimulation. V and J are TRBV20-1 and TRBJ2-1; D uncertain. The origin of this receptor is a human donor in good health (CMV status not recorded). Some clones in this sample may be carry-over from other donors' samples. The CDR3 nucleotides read TGCAGTGCTGGATCCTTTGGGGATGAGCAGTTCTTC. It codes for CSAGSFGDEQFF.